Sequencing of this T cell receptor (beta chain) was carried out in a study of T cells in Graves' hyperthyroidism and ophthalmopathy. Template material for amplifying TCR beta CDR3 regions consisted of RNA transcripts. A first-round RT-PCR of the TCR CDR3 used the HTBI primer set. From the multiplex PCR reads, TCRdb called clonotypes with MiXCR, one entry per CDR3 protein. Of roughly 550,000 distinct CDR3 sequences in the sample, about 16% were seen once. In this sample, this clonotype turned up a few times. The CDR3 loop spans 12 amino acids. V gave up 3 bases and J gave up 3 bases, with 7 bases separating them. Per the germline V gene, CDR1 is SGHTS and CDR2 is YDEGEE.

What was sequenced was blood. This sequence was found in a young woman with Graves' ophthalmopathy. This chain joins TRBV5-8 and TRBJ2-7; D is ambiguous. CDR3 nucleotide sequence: TGTGCCAGCAGCTCGGATTACTACGAGCAGTACTTC. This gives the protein CASSSDYYEQYF.